A single sample gave rise to the 20 T cell receptor beta chains below, sequenced in a study of blood T cell repertoires in COVID-19. The data were produced by immunoSEQ multiplex PCR, yet TCRdb's version contains in-frame clones alone and is incomplete. The sample includes almost 45,000 clones, roughly 74% seen only once; the top ten take approximately 61%. Sequencing input: peripheral blood. The receptors were sampled from a man aged 80 or over with acute or convalescent COVID-19.

The chain uses TRBV6-6 and TRBJ1-1, with D possibly being TRBD1 (6 bases). Deletions cut 5 bases from V and 3 bases from J, with 22 bases between. This CDR3 contains 17 residues. CDR1 is MNHNY, CDR2 SVGAGI, per germline (reference sequence). CDR3 nucleotide sequence: TGTGCCAGCAGTCCTACCAGGGGAGTCTCGCTATACACTGAAGCTTTCTTT. This sequence encodes CASSPTRGVSLYTEAFF.

J is TRBJ2-5 and V is TRBV23-1, with TRBD1 identical over 8 bases. TRBV23-1 falls under the ORF class, with uncertain function. V lost 0 bases to trimming and J lost 4 bases; unmatched junction nucleotides: 7. The CDR3 has 16 residues. The CDR3 protein is CASSQSWTGKRETQYF. The CDR3 bases are TGCGCCAGCAGTCAATCCTGGACAGGGAAGCGAGAGACCCAGTACTTC.

V usage is TRBV2 and J usage is TRBJ2-1, with TRBD2 matching over 10 bases. The CDR3 extends over 13 amino acids. The germline V gene has CDR1 SNHLY and CDR2 FYNNEI. With V trimmed by 10 bases and J by 3 bases, 3 bases remained unmatched. The CDR3 reads CATRTSGYNEQFF. In DNA, the CDR3 is TGTGCCACTAGGACTAGCGGCTACAATGAGCAGTTCTTC.

The chain carries TRBV6-6 and TRBJ2-5; 10 bases fit TRBD1. From germline, CDR1 is MNHNY and CDR2 SVGAGI (reference sequence). The J segment lost 7 bases and the V segment lost 6 bases, leaving 8 bases of the junction unmatched. The CDR3 has 14 amino acids. CDR3 residues: CASRGGTGEMTQYF. The CDR3 bases are TGTGCCAGCAGAGGGGGGACAGGGGAGATGACCCAGTACTTC.

The chain links TRBV19 to TRBJ1-5, with TRBD1 matching over 12 bases. Germline V CDR1 and CDR2: LNHDA, SQIVND (reference sequence). The CDR3 contains 18 residues. V shed 5 bases and J 0 bases; nucleotides not matched to a gene: 8. The CDR3 is CASSSGQGAILSNQPQHF. CDR3 nucleotide sequence: TGTGCCAGTAGTTCGGGACAGGGGGCGATTCTTAGCAATCAGCCCCAGCATTTT.

The V and J genes are TRBV28 and TRBJ2-7; 9 nucleotides line up with TRBD1. V lost 6 bases to trimming and J lost 0 bases; unmatched junction nucleotides: 6. The CDR3 contains 15 residues. Germline V gene data show CDR1 as MDHEN and CDR2 as SYDVKM. CDR3 DNA sequence: TGTGCCAGCAGGATGGGACAGGGTCCCTCCTACGAGCAGTACTTC. Translating gives CASRMGQGPSYEQYF.

A note on this clone: Other DNA sequences in this sample translate to the same CDR3. The chain employs TRBV6-2 or TRBV6-3 and TRBJ1-1; 7 positions agree with TRBD1. Trimming at V came to 6 bases and at J to 4 bases, leaving 8 bases not matched to a gene. CDR1 is MNHEY, CDR2 SVGEGT, per germline. The length of the CDR3 is 14 residues. The CDR3 loop is CASSRDRVSTEAFF. The CDR3 coding sequence is TGTGCCAGCAGCCGAGACAGGGTTAGCACTGAAGCTTTCTTT.

This clone appeared a few times. The chain recombines TRBV2 with TRBJ2-1; 8 bases match TRBD2. Losses at the gene ends were 11 bases for V and 2 bases for J; bases not matched to a gene: 8. In germline, CDR1 is SNHLY, CDR2 FYNNEI. The CDR3 covers 14 residues. CDR3 amino acids: CAGRGAGAYNEQFF. The DNA for the CDR3 is TGTGCCGGCCGGGGAGCGGGAGCCTACAATGAGCAGTTCTTC.

There are a few counts of this clone. The chain combines TRBV6-4 with TRBJ2-3, with 10 nucleotides matching TRBD2. The CDR3 extends over 18 amino acids. Trimming at V came to 8 bases and at J to 5 bases, leaving 19 bases not matched to a gene. CDR1 and CDR2 (germline): MRHNA, SNTAGT. This CDR3 is CASSQEGLAGGLRDTQYF. In DNA, the CDR3 is TGTGCCAGCTCACAGGAGGGATTAGCGGGAGGATTACGAGATACGCAGTATTTT.

This clone was seen a single time. The chain employs TRBV4-1 and TRBJ2-3; 12 nucleotides agree with TRBD2. V shed 2 bases and J 6 bases; nucleotides not matched to a gene: 9. The CDR3 loop spans 17 amino acids. CDR1 MGHRA and CDR2 YSYEKL come from the germline V gene. DNA of the CDR3: TGCGCCAGCAGCCAAATATCTAGCGGGAGGGCCCTCGATACGCAGTATTTT. Residues: CASSQISSGRALDTQYF.

V is TRBV6-5 and J is TRBJ1-5; a possible D gene is TRBD1 (5 bases). The CDR3 length is 13 residues. The ends were cut back, 6 bases at V and 4 bases at J, with 10 bases in the middle. Germline V CDR1 and CDR2: MNHEY, SVGAGI. CDR3 protein: CASRISGNQPQHF. The CDR3 bases are TGTGCCAGCAGGATTTCAGGGAATCAGCCCCAGCATTTT.

The CDR3 protein is CASKSSGSGGEQFF. Written as DNA, the CDR3 is TGTGCCAGCAAGTCTAGCGGGAGTGGGGGTGAGCAGTTCTTC. The V and J genes are TRBV2 and TRBJ2-1; 10 positions agree with TRBD2. Trimming removed 7 bases from V and 9 bases from J; junction bases left unmatched: 9. There are 14 residues in the CDR3. Germline CDR1 and CDR2: SNHLY and FYNNEI.

The rearrangement uses TRBV6-5 and TRBJ2-5, with a weak D call TRBD2 (6 bases). V lost 11 bases and J lost 7, with 14 bases in between. Germline V CDR1 and CDR2: MNHEY, SVGAGI. The CDR3 spans 11 residues. This CDR3 reads CAGGWRRTQYF. CDR3 in DNA: TGTGCCGGGGGGTGGAGGAGGACCCAGTACTTC.

The V gene is TRBV6-5, the J gene TRBJ1-5; D is uncertain. The CDR3 spans 13 residues. Trimming cost V 8 bases and J 7 bases, with 15 bases left between them. CDR1 is MNHEY and CDR2 is SVGAGI in the germline V gene. The DNA for the CDR3 is TGTGCCAGCGGTACTGTAGAACGCCAGCCCCAGCATTTT. The encoded protein is CASGTVERQPQHF.

The chain uses TRBV28 and TRBJ2-1; 9 bases line up with TRBD2. This CDR3 is 15 amino acids long. The V gene's germline CDR1 is MDHEN and CDR2 SYDVKM. The trim removed 2 bases at V and 9 bases at J, leaving 8 bases unmatched. DNA of the CDR3: TGTGCCAGCAGTTTAAGTGCTAGCGGGAAGGGTGAGCAGTTCTTC. It yields the protein CASSLSASGKGEQFF.

V usage is TRBV28 and J usage is TRBJ2-2; a weak D match, TRBD2 (5 bases). Germline loops: CDR1 MDHEN, CDR2 SYDVKM. Trimming left V 7 bases short and J 5 bases short, with 11 bases between. The CDR3 extends over 13 amino acids. DNA for the CDR3: TGTGCCAGCAAAGCGGTCTTAACCGGGGAGCTGTTTTTT. Translating it yields CASKAVLTGELFF.

The chain joins TRBV28 to TRBJ2-1, with D maybe TRBD1 (7 bases). Germline CDR1 and CDR2: MDHEN and SYDVKM. This CDR3 is 15 amino acids long. V lost 3 bases and J 4 bases, leaving 13 bases between the germline ends. The CDR3 bases are TGTGCCAGCAGTTTTCGGGCAGGGGGGTACAATGAGCAGTTCTTC. Protein product: CASSFRAGGYNEQFF.

The CDR3 DNA is TGTGCCAGCTCGGGACAGGCCTACAATGAGCAGTTCTTC. Its protein is CASSGQAYNEQFF. This chain uses TRBV2 with TRBJ2-1; 8 bases agree with TRBD1. Germline lookup yields CDR1 SNHLY and CDR2 FYNNEI. CDR3 length: 13 amino acids. Trimming took 8 bases from V and 2 from J; bases not matched to a gene: 2.

The gene calls are TRBV18 and TRBJ2-5, with D unclear. Germline assignment: CDR1 KGHSH and CDR2 LQKENI. CDR3 length: 13 amino acids. Trimming stripped 1 base from V and 4 bases from J, with 7 bases between. The CDR3 loop reads CASSPRLGETQYF. CDR3 sequence (DNA): TGTGCCAGCTCACCACGTCTCGGAGAGACCCAGTACTTC.

In DNA, the CDR3 is TGTGCCTGGATGCCGGGTCTGAACACTGAAGCTTTCTTT. Amino acids: CAWMPGLNTEAFF. The gene calls are TRBV30 and TRBJ1-1, with D unclear. With 4 bases removed from V and 0 bases from J, the gap between germline ends came to 9 bases. This CDR3 is built from 13 residues. CDR1 is GTSNPN and CDR2 is SVGIG in the germline V gene (reference sequence).